This T cell receptor (beta chain) comes out of a study of human thymus T cells. General study findings and limits: Related research reported highly overlapping thymic repertoires among unrelated individuals. Thymic and blood repertoires seemed to show skewed V and J gene use.

A note on this clone: Its antigen remains unknown.

V lost 4 bases to trimming and J lost 3 bases, with 16 bases between them. This CDR3 is 15 amino acids long. CDR1 and CDR2 (germline): SGHDN, FVKESK. The study used thymus tissue resected during corrective heart surgery. Immunologically healthy infants in Finland undergoing congenital heart defect surgery were the donors. The repertoire was sequenced with immunoSEQ multiplex PCR; TCRdb's copy has only in-frame clones and lacks some. The data show about 78,000 clones, 90% to 98% seen once. V is TRBV14 and J is TRBJ2-7, with D possibly called TRBD1 or TRBD2 (5 bases each). This TCR came from a boy younger than two with a congenital heart defect but otherwise immunologically healthy. The sequenced sample was thymus tissue. The CDR3 coding sequence is TGTGCCAGCAGCCCGAAGGGACGGGACGTCTACGAGCAGTACTTC. It is translated as CASSPKGRDVYEQYF.